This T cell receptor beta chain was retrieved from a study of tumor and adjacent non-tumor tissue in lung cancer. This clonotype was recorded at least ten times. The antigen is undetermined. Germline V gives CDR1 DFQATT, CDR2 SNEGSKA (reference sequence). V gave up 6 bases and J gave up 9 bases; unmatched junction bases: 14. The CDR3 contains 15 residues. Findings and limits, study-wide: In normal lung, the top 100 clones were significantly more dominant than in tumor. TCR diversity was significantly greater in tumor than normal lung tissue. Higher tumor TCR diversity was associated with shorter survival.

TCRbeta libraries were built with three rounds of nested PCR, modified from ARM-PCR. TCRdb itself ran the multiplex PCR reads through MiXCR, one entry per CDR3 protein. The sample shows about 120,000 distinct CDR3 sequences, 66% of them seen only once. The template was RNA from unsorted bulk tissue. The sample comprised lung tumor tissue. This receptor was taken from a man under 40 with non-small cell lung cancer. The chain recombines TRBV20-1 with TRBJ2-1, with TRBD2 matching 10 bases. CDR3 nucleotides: TGCAGTGCGACCCCCGGGACTAGCGCTTCGGGTGAGCAGTTCTTC. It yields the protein CSATPGTSASGEQFF.